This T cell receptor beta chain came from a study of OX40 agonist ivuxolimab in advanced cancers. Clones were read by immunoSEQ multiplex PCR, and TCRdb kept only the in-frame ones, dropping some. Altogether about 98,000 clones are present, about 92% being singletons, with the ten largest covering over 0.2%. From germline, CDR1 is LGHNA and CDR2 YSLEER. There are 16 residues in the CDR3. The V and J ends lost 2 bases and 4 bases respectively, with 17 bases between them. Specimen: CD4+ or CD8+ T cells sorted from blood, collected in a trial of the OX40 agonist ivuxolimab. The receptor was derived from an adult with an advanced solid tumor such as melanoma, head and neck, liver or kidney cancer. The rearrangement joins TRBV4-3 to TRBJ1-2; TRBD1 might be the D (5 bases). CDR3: CASSQTRGTGTYGYTF. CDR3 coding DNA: TGCGCCAGCAGCCAAACCCGCGGGACGGGAACCTATGGCTACACCTTC.